This T cell receptor (beta chain) appears in the sequencing data of a study of T cells in Graves' hyperthyroidism and ophthalmopathy. Notes on this clonotype: Its antigen is not known.

General study points: Ophthalmopathy was told apart from stable hyperthyroidism by a 13 V-J model. Peripheral blood also featured most of the thyroid clonotypes expanded above 0.001.

There are 15 residues in the CDR3. V gave up 10 bases and J gave up 5 bases, with 23 bases separating them. Germline V gene lookup returns CDR1 ENHRY and CDR2 SYGVKD. Using RNA transcripts as the source, TCR beta CDR3 regions were amplified. The TCR CDR3 was amplified in a first-round RT-PCR using the HTBI primer set. TCRdb reprocessed the multiplex PCR reads via MiXCR and lists one record per CDR3 protein. The sample has hundreds of thousands of distinct CDR3 sequences, 35% to 45% seen once; the top ten hold around 10%. Input material: blood. The source is a man aged 18 to 29 with Graves' hyperthyroidism. The rearrangement links TRBV10-3 to TRBJ1-2, with D perhaps TRBD1 (6 bases). CDR3 in DNA: TGTGCCACCTACAGGGTTCGGTGGGATTTTTATGGCTACACCTTC. Amino acids: CATYRVRWDFYGYTF.